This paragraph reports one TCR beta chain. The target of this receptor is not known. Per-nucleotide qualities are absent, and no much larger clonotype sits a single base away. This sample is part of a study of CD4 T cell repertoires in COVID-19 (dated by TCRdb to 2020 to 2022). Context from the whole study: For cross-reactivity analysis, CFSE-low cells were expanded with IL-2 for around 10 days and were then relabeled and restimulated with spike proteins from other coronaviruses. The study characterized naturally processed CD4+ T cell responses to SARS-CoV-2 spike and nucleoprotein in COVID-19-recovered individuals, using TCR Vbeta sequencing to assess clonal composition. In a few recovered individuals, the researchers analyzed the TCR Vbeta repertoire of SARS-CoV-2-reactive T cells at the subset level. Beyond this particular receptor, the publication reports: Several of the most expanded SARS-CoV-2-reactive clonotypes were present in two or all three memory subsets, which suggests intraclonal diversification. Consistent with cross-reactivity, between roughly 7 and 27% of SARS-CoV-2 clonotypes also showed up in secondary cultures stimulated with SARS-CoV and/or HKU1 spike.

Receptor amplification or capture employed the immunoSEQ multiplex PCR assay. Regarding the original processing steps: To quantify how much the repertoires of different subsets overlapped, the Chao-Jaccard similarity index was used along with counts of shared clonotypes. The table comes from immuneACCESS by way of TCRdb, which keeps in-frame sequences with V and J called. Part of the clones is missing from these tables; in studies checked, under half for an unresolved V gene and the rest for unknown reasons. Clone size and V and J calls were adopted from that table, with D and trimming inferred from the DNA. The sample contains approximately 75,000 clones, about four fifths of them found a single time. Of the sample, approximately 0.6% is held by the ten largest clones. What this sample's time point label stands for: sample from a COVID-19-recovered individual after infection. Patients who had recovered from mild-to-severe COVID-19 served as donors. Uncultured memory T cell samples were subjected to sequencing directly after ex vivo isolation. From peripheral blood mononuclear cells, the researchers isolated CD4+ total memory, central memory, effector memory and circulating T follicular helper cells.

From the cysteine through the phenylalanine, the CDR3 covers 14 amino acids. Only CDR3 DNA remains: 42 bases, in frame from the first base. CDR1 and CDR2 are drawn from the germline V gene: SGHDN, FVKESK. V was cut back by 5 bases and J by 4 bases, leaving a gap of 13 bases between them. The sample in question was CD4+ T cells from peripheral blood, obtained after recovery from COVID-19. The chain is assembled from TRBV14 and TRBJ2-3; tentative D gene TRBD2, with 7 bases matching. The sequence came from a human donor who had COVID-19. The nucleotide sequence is TGTGCCAGCAGCAAGGGGGGGGTGGCAGATACGCAGTATTTT. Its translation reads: CASSKGGVADTQYF.